The clone carrying this T cell receptor (beta chain) has a handful of counts. The sample is drawn from a study of blood T cells in healthy people across ages. About 10 milliliters of peripheral blood were drawn from each donor into EDTA-treated tubes. The CDR3 covers 14 residues. Trimming left V 5 bases short and J 6 bases short, with 15 bases between. Sample-barcoded 5' priming and a J-beta primer mix drove a second PCR of roughly 7 to 11 cycles. Tags on each cDNA molecule came from a template-switch adaptor with 12 random nucleotides. Each CDR3 protein is one row after TCRdb ran MiXCR on the 5' RACE reads. The data contain about 800,000 distinct CDR3 sequences, 20% to 25% of them singletons. This same sample was also taken into another study, of T cells of mothers and their children. That work states: For related and unrelated pairs alike, thymic selection shapes TCR recombination output similarly. Related pairs of mothers and children showed slightly higher, non-significant overlap versus unrelated pairs.

Sequencing input: blood. The chain is built from TRBV12-3 or TRBV12-4 and TRBJ2-3; either TRBD1 or TRBD2 may supply D (5 bases each). The clonotype was recovered from a boy between 10 and 17 years old in good health. This chain's CDR3 is CASSPGPVADTQYF. CDR3 bases: TGTGCCAGCAGTCCGGGACCCGTAGCTGATACGCAGTATTTT.